Shown below are 17 T cell receptor beta chains from a single sample sequenced in a study of blood T cell repertoires in COVID-19. The data were produced by immunoSEQ multiplex PCR, yet TCRdb's version contains in-frame clones alone and is incomplete. This table has around 370,000 clones, almost 90% appearing once. What was sequenced was peripheral blood. The receptors here all came from a man younger than 30 with active or convalescent COVID-19.

The chain couples TRBV28 to TRBJ1-1, with 10 nucleotides matching TRBD1. The CDR3 is 16 amino acids. V trimming: 4 bases; J trimming: 2 bases; junction bases outside the gene matches: 7. Germline V gene sequence: CDR1 MDHEN, CDR2 SYDVKM. Written as DNA, the CDR3 is TGTGCCAGCAGTTCCATGACAGGGGGCGTAAACACTGAAGCTTTCTTT. Amino acid sequence: CASSSMTGGVNTEAFF.

As for this clone: Relative to the germline gene, one junction end is altered; a read error may explain this. The rearrangement joins TRBV18 to TRBJ2-7; D possibly corresponds to TRBD1 (5 bases). From germline, CDR1 is KGHSH and CDR2 LQKENI. The CDR3 is 15 amino acids. CDR3 amino acids: CASSPRQGKSYEQYF. In DNA, the CDR3 is TGTGCCAGCTCACCGAGGCAGGGAAAATCCTATGAGCAGTACTTC.

V gene TRBV7-9 combines with J gene TRBJ1-1; 10 positions match TRBD1. Trimming cost V 5 bases and J 2 bases; bases outside gene matches: 5. This CDR3 spans 15 amino acids. Germline V CDR1 and CDR2: SEHNR, FQNEAQ (reference sequence). For the CDR3, the DNA is TGTGCCAGCAGCGCCTGGGACAGGGGAAACACTGAAGCTTTCTTT. It is translated as CASSAWDRGNTEAFF.

The CDR3 is CASSLEGAGGSYNEQFF. Written as DNA, the CDR3 is TGTGCCAGCAGCTTAGAGGGTGCGGGAGGGTCCTACAATGAGCAGTTCTTC. The chain employs TRBV11-3 and TRBJ2-1; 9 bases line up with TRBD2. Germline CDR1 and CDR2: SGHNT and YENEEA. V trimming: 0 bases; J trimming: 1 base; junction bases outside the gene matches: 4. CDR3 length equals 17 residues.

The CDR3 coding sequence is TGTGCCTGGAGTCCTGCGGTGTCCAATCAGCCCCAGCATTTT. Protein sequence: CAWSPAVSNQPQHF. The chain has TRBV30 and TRBJ1-5; D ambiguous. V gave up 2 bases and J gave up 3 bases, with 11 bases separating them. The germline gives CDR1 GTSNPN, CDR2 SVGIG (reference sequence). There are 14 residues in the CDR3. Full variable domain (missing parts from reference TRBV30 and TRBJ1-5): SQTIHQWPATLVQPVGSPLSLECTVEGTSNPNLYWYRQAAGRGLQLLFYSVGIGQISSEVPQNLSASRPQDRQFILSSKKLLLSDSGFYLCAWSPAVSNQPQHFGDGTRLSIL.

This chain joins TRBV6-5 and TRBJ1-1; D unresolved. Germline V gene lookup returns CDR1 MNHEY and CDR2 SVGAGI. This CDR3 region has 14 residues. V was cut by 2 bases and J by 1 base, with 8 bases left in between. The CDR3 DNA is TGTGCCAGCAGTTACATTCGGGGGAACACTGAAGCTTTCTTT. Translating it yields CASSYIRGNTEAFF.

The V call is TRBV9, the J call TRBJ2-1; TRBD2 aligns across 8 bases. Germline V gives CDR1 SGDLS, CDR2 YYNGEE. The CDR3 covers 15 residues. Trimming removed 4 bases from V and 0 bases from J; junction bases left unmatched: 3. CDR3 sequence (DNA): TGTGCCAGCAGCTGGACTAGCAACTCCTACAATGAGCAGTTCTTC. It specifies CASSWTSNSYNEQFF. The variable domain in full, with the rest retrieved from reference TRBV9 and TRBJ2-1, is DSGVTQTPKHLITATGQRVTLRCSPRSGDLSVYWYQQSLDQGLQFLIQYYNGEERAKGNILERFSAQQFPDLHSELNLSSLELGDSALYFCASSWTSNSYNEQFFGPGTRLTVL.

This clone was seen just once. J is TRBJ2-2 and V is TRBV5-1; D is possibly TRBD1 (5 bases). This CDR3 comprises 15 residues. The V and J ends lost 5 bases and 3 bases respectively, with 14 bases between them. CDR1 and CDR2 (germline): SGHRS, YFSETQ. Here the CDR3 reads CASSVLTTDTGELFF. The DNA of the CDR3 is TGCGCCAGCAGTGTTCTGACGACAGACACCGGGGAGCTGTTTTTT.

V and J are TRBV15 and TRBJ2-3; perhaps TRBD2 as D (5 bases). Germline V gene sequence: CDR1 LNHNV, CDR2 YYDKDF (reference sequence). Deletions cut 0 bases from V and 1 base from J, with 17 bases between. This CDR3 has 18 residues. CDR3 loop: CATSRDGRTRSGTDTQYF. In DNA form, the CDR3 reads TGTGCCACCAGCAGAGATGGGCGTACTAGATCGGGCACAGATACGCAGTATTTT.

The chain has TRBV6-5 and TRBJ1-1; 7 bases agree with TRBD1. The CDR3 is made up of 15 amino acids. With V trimmed by 6 bases and J by 4 bases, 11 bases remained unmatched. CDR1 MNHEY and CDR2 SVGAGI come from the germline V gene. The CDR3, as DNA: TGTGCCAGCAGAGGGGAGGCAGGGGGAAGCACTGAAGCTTTCTTT. Amino acid sequence: CASRGEAGGSTEAFF.

This clone was found once. The chain joins TRBV7-9 to TRBJ1-1; D is unresolved. With 3 bases removed from V and 5 bases from J, the gap between germline ends came to 10 bases. This CDR3 is built from 13 residues. The germline gives CDR1 SEHNR, CDR2 FQNEAQ (reference sequence). The CDR3 sequence: CASSFLGGTEAFF. The CDR3 DNA follows: TGTGCCAGCAGCTTCCTCGGCGGGACTGAAGCTTTCTTT.

The V and J genes are TRBV5-6 and TRBJ2-7; weak D call: TRBD1 (5 bases). This CDR3 contains 17 residues. The germline V gene has CDR1 SGHDT and CDR2 YYEEEE. V was trimmed by 4 bases and J by 0 bases, leaving 20 bases between them. The DNA of the CDR3 is TGTGCCAGCAGCCGGTTCTGGCAGGGCAACCTCTCCTACGAGCAGTACTTC. Its translation: CASSRFWQGNLSYEQYF.

The CDR3 region is CASSPGGLEQETQYF. CDR3 bases: TGTGCCAGCAGTCCAGGCGGACTAGAACAAGAGACCCAGTACTTC. V gene TRBV7-2 combines with J gene TRBJ2-5; TRBD2 matches 7 bases. There are 15 residues in the CDR3. V dropped 6 bases and J dropped 2; count of bases not matched to a gene: 9. Per germline, CDR1 SGHTA and CDR2 FQGNSA.

With respect to this clone: The junction differs from germline at one of its ends, possibly a read error. The chain links TRBV5-1 to TRBJ2-6; D may be TRBD2 (6 bases). CDR3 length equals 14 residues. Germline-derived CDR1 and CDR2 are SGHRS and YFSETQ. The chain's CDR3 is CASVGSAGANVLTF. In DNA, the CDR3 is TGCGCCAGCGTCGGGAGCGCTGGGGCCAACGTGCTGACTTTC.

The chain couples TRBV10-2 to TRBJ2-2; 13 nucleotides match TRBD2. The CDR3 has 17 residues. The ends lost 3 bases at V and 4 bases at J; junction bases unmatched: 5. Germline CDR1 WSHSY, CDR2 SAAADI. CDR3 coding DNA: TGCGCCAGCAGTGATTTTACTAGCGGGAGGGCCACCGGGGAGCTGTTTTTT. Its translation is CASSDFTSGRATGELFF.

The V call is TRBV27, the J call TRBJ2-3, with D unclear. The CDR3 is 12 amino acids. Trimming cost V 3 bases and J 6 bases, with 7 bases left between them. Germline V gene lookup returns CDR1 MNHEY and CDR2 SMNVEV (reference sequence). The CDR3 DNA reads as TGTGCCAGCAGTTTTACCCGGGATACGCAGTATTTT. Amino acid sequence: CASSFTRDTQYF.

This chain uses TRBV28 with TRBJ1-5; D is ambiguous. CDR3 length: 15 amino acids. Per the germline V gene, CDR1 is MDHEN and CDR2 is SYDVKM. V was clipped by 2 bases and J by 0 bases, with 8 bases between them. In DNA, the CDR3 is TGTGCCAGCAGTTTACAGACTTATAGCAATCAGCCCCAGCATTTT. Its translation is CASSLQTYSNQPQHF.